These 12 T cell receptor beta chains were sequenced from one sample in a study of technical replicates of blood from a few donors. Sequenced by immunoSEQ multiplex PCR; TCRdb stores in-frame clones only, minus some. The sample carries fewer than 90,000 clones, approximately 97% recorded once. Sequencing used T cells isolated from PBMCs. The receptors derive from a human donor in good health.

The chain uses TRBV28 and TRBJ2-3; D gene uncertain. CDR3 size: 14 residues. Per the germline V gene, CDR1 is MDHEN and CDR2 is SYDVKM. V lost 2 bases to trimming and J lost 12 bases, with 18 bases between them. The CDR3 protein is CASSLQIGTIAQYF. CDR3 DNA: TGTGCCAGCAGTTTACAAATCGGCACTATAGCTCAGTATTTT. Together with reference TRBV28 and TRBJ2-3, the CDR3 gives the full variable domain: DVKVTQSSRYLVKRTGEKVFLECVQDMDHENMFWYRQDPGLGLRLIYFSYDVKMKEKGDIPEGYSVSREKKERFSLILESASTNQTSMYLCASSLQIGTIAQYFGPGTRLTVL.

CDR3 in amino acids: CSVETETDTQYF. The CDR3 bases are TGCAGCGTTGAAACAGAAACAGATACGCAGTATTTT. The chain links TRBV29-1 to TRBJ2-3; D gene uncertain. Germline values: CDR1 SQVTM, CDR2 ANQGSEA. V gave up 2 bases and J gave up 3 bases, with 6 bases separating them. The CDR3 is made up of 12 amino acids.

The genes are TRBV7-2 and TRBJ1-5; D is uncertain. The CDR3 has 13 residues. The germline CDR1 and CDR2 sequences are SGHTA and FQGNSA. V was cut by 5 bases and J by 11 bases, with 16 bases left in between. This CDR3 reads CASSPETELAQHF. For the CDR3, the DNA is TGTGCCAGCAGCCCCGAGACTGAGTTGGCCCAGCATTTT.

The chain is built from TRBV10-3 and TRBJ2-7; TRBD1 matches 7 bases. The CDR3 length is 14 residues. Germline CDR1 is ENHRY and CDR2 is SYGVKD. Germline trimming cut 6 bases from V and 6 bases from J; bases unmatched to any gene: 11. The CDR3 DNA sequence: TGTGCCATCAGCCTGGGACAGAGTCTCGTCGAGCAGTACTTC. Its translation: CAISLGQSLVEQYF.

CDR3 residues: CASQPRDRGLYEQYF. The CDR3 DNA reads TGTGCCAGCCAACCCCGGGACAGGGGGCTCTACGAGCAGTACTTC. The J gene is TRBJ2-7, the V gene TRBV6-1, with TRBD1 matching 12 bases. This CDR3 region has 15 residues. With V trimmed by 8 bases and J by 3 bases, 8 bases remained unmatched. Germline CDR1 and CDR2: MNHNS and SASEGT.

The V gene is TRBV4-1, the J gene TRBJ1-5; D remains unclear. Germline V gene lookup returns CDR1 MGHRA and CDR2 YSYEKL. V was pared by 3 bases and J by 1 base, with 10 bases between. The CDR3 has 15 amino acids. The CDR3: CASSQGRGSNQPQHF. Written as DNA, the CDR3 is TGCGCCAGCAGCCAGGGAAGAGGGAGCAATCAGCCCCAGCATTTT.

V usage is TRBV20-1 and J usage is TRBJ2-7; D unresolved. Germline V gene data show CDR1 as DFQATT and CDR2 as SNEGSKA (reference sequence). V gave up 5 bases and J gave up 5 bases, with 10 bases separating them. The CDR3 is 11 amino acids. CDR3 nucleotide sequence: TGCAGTGCTGCGGCCCCGAACGAGCAGTACTTC. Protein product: CSAAAPNEQYF.

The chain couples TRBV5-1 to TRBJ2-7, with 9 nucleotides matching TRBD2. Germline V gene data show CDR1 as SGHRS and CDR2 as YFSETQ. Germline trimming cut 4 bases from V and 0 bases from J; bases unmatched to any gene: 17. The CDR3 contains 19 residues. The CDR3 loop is CASSPTSPPTSGSSYEQYF. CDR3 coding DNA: TGCGCCAGCAGCCCCACATCCCCCCCGACTAGCGGAAGCTCCTACGAGCAGTACTTC.

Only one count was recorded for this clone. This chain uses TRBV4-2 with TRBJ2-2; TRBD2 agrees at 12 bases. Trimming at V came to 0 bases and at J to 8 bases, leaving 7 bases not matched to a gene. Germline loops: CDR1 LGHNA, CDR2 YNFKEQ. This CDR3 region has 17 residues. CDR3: CASSQEATSGSLGELFF. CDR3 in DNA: TGTGCCAGCAGCCAAGAGGCGACTAGCGGGAGTCTAGGGGAGCTGTTTTTT.

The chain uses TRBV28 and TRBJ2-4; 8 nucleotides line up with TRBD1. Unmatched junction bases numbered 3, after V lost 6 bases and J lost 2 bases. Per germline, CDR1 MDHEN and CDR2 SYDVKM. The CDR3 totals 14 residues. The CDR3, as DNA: TGTGCCAGCAGCGGGACAGGTTCCAAAAACATTCAGTACTTC. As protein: CASSGTGSKNIQYF.

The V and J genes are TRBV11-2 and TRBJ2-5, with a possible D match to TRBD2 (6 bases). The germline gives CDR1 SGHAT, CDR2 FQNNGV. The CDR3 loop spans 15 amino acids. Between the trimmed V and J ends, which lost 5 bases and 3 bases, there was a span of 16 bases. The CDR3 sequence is CASSAGLVVKETQYF. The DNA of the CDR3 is TGTGCCAGCAGCGCGGGGCTTGTAGTGAAAGAGACCCAGTACTTC. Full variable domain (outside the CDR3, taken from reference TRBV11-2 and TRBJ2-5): EAGVAQSPRYKIIEKRQSVAFWCNPISGHATLYWYQQILGQGPKLLIQFQNNGVVDDSQLPKDRFSAERLKGVDSTLKIQPAKLEDSAVYLCASSAGLVVKETQYFGPGTRLLVL.

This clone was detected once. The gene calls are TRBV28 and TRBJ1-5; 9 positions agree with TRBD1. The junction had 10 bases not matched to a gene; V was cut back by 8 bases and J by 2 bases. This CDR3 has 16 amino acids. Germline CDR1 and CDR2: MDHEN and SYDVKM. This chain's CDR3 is CASYPGTGMRNQPQHF. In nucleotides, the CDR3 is TGTGCCAGCTACCCAGGGACAGGGATGCGCAATCAGCCCCAGCATTTT.